This entry concerns a single TCR beta chain. At least ten counts were recorded for this clonotype. What antigen it recognizes has not been identified. Base qualities are missing; no much larger clone stands one base away. The data were taken from a study of spatial heterogeneity in lung cancer (dated by TCRdb to about 2019). Regarding the research as a whole: Beta-chain transcripts were consistently detected in greater numbers than alpha-chain transcripts, which likely reflects a higher abundance of beta-chain transcripts. In the raw uncorrected reads, each unique combination of TCR and UMI appeared on average more than ten times. In non-small cell lung cancer, the study quantitatively compared TCR alpha and beta repertoires across several tumor regions, matched nontumor lung, and blood. Nonsynonymous mutation counts, determined by whole-exome sequencing of tumor tissue, were related to features of the TCR repertoire. Both alpha and beta chains were TCR-sequenced in 210 or so tumor regions, under 80 matched nontumor lung samples and 55 to 60 PBMC samples obtained at surgery.

The label giving this sample's time point can be read as: sample taken at primary tumor resection. Donors were some 78 patients with early-stage, untreated non-small cell lung cancer from the lung TRACERx cohort. Whole RNA extracted from tumor and nontumor lung tissue, or from cryopreserved PBMC samples, was used for TCR sequencing without cell sorting. Patients were selected for TCR sequencing only if sufficient RNA was available from at least two tumor regions. Library creation used 5' RACE. The listed sequencing device is NextSeq 500. In the TCR library protocol, a unique molecular identifier was attached to each TCR cDNA molecule so that PCR and sequencing errors could be corrected. From the authors' description of their analysis: TCR identification, UMI-based error correction and CDR3 extraction were all carried out with Decombinator tools. TCRs above a frequency of 2 per 1,000, corresponding to the top 1% of the tumor frequency distribution, were defined as expanded. Each repertoire was subsampled 100 times to 5,000 TCRs, after which Renyi diversity was computed with the R vegan package. To build CDR3 similarity networks, amino acid triplet string-kernel similarity was used, and CDR3s were connected when their pairwise similarity was above 0.82. TCRdb trimmed public reads at Q25 via fastp, called clones via MiXCR and kept in-frame beta chains. Each CDR3 protein gets just one entry, which takes the most common genes and DNA from the rows behind it. The V and J calls and clone size are TCRdb's, not the authors'. Within this sample are 40,000 to 45,000 distinct CDR3 sequences, with under 7.5% of them counted one time only. 43% of the sample lies in the top ten.

Study-wide conclusions, independent of this receptor: Ubiquitous expanded tumor TCRs were found in blood more often at tumor resection than at routine follow-up. Confirming at a functional level the hypothesis that regional TCRs recognize regional mutations was considered to require additional single-cell paired TCR alpha and beta sequencing.

This sequence originates from a female donor with early-stage non-small cell lung cancer. The sample in question was PBMCs, obtained at surgery.

The CDR3 reads CASSLDGGYTF. The bases are TGTGCCAGCAGCTTGGACGGTGGCTACACCTTC. This receptor chain uses TRBV5-6 and TRBJ1-2; the D gene assignment is ambiguous. Looking up the germline V gene yields CDR1 SGHDT and CDR2 YYEEEE. Counted from cysteine to phenylalanine, this CDR3 has 11 amino acids. This entry keeps only the CDR3 DNA: 33 bases, framed from base 1. Cut back by 0 bases and 7 bases, the V and J ends lie 4 bases apart.